Shown below are 14 T cell receptor beta chains from a single sample sequenced in a study of blood T cell repertoires in COVID-19. Profiled with immunoSEQ multiplex PCR; TCRdb holds only in-frame clones, not every one. The sample records fewer than 700,000 clones, around nine tenths being singletons. Sequences were obtained from peripheral blood. These receptor sequences come from a woman aged 45-65 years with COVID-19, enrolled during active disease.

As concerns this clone: This sample includes further DNA sequences coding for the same CDR3. The chain joins TRBV24-1 to TRBJ2-1; D may be TRBD1 (5 bases). The CDR3 has 11 amino acids. V lost 5 bases and J lost 9, with 7 bases in between. Looked up from germline, CDR1 is KGHDR and CDR2 is SFDVKD. The CDR3, as DNA: TGTGCCACCAGTGTAAGGGGTGAGCAGTTCTTC. Its translation: CATSVRGEQFF.

The table lists this clone with a count of one. The V gene is TRBV7-2, the J gene TRBJ2-2; no clear D gene. The V end lost 3 bases, the J end lost 5 bases, and 7 bases lay between the germline ends. From germline, CDR1 is SGHTA and CDR2 FQGNSA. CDR3 length: 13 amino acids. The DNA for the CDR3 is TGTGCCAGCAGCTTGTTGCGGACCGGGGAGCTGTTTTTT. Residues: CASSLLRTGELFF.

This rearrangement joins TRBV18 to TRBJ1-3; no definite D call. The V end lost 4 bases, the J end lost 0 bases, and 10 bases lay between the germline ends. From germline, CDR1 is KGHSH and CDR2 LQKENI. The CDR3 covers 15 residues. As DNA, the CDR3 is TGTGCCAGCTCACAATCTTTACACTCTGGAAACACCATATATTTT. This encodes CASSQSLHSGNTIYF.

The chain carries TRBV5-1 and TRBJ2-5; 9 nucleotides line up with TRBD2. Unmatched junction bases numbered 7, after V lost 0 bases and J lost 4 bases. Germline values: CDR1 SGHRS, CDR2 YFSETQ. This CDR3 has 16 residues. CDR3: CASSLAPIAGVETQYF. The CDR3 region has the DNA TGCGCCAGCAGCTTGGCACCTATAGCGGGGGTAGAGACCCAGTACTTC.

The chain uses TRBV6-4 and TRBJ2-7, with D hard to call. The CDR3 length is 15 residues. Deletions cut 2 bases from V and 6 bases from J, with 17 bases between. The germline V gene has CDR1 MRHNA and CDR2 SNTAGT. The CDR3 sequence is CASSDDPQRGAEQYF. The CDR3 DNA follows: TGTGCCAGCAGTGACGACCCCCAGAGAGGAGCCGAGCAGTACTTC.

The CDR3 sequence is CASSQVKNTEAFF. CDR3 nucleotide sequence: TGTGCCAGCAGCCAAGTAAAAAACACTGAAGCTTTCTTT. The chain couples TRBV4-2 to TRBJ1-1; D is uncertain. There are 13 residues in the CDR3. The V end lost 1 base, the J end lost 2 bases, and 5 bases lay between the germline ends. Germline lookup yields CDR1 LGHNA and CDR2 YNFKEQ.

This CDR3 is CASSIGTGLADTQYF. The CDR3, as DNA: TGTGCCAGCAGTATAGGGACAGGGCTGGCGGATACGCAGTATTTT. This chain joins TRBV27 and TRBJ2-3, with 9 bases lining up with TRBD1. V trimming: 5 bases; J trimming: 6 bases; junction bases outside the gene matches: 9. Germline CDR1 and CDR2: MNHEY and SMNVEV (reference sequence). The CDR3 runs to 15 residues.

Notes on this clone: At the DNA level, this CDR3 is encoded by other sequences in the same sample as well. J is TRBJ1-5 and V is TRBV6-5, with TRBD1 matching 7 bases. The germline CDR1 and CDR2 sequences are MNHEY and SVGAGI. The CDR3 is 14 amino acids. The junction had 4 bases not matched to a gene; V was cut back by 5 bases and J by 3 bases. The chain's CDR3 is CASSTDRVNQPQHF. CDR3 bases: TGTGCCAGCAGTACTGACAGGGTCAATCAGCCCCAGCATTTT.

This clone has more than one count but fewer than ten. V and J are TRBV19 and TRBJ2-7; 13 nucleotides agree with TRBD2. The CDR3 is 15 residues long. Germline CDR1 and CDR2: LNHDA and SQIVND (reference sequence). V lost 5 bases, J lost 2 bases, and 3 bases stayed unmatched. CDR3 bases: TGTGCCAGTAGTCCTACTAGCGGGGGGGCCTACGAGCAGTACTTC. This translates into CASSPTSGGAYEQYF.

A remark on this clone: Other DNA sequences from this sample encode an identical CDR3 as well. J is TRBJ1-2 and V is TRBV18; 10 bases agree with TRBD1. CDR3 length equals 14 residues. V trimming: 3 bases; J trimming: 2 bases; junction bases outside the gene matches: 0. The germline V gene encodes CDR1 KGHSH and CDR2 LQKENI. The CDR3 is CASSPGQGNYGYTF. The CDR3 nucleotides are TGTGCCAGCTCACCGGGACAGGGGAACTATGGCTACACCTTC.

Concerning this clone: Other DNA sequences from this sample encode an identical CDR3 as well. V is TRBV28 and J is TRBJ2-7, with D tentatively TRBD1 (5 bases). This CDR3 contains 13 residues. V lost 2 bases, J lost 0 bases, and 5 bases lay in between. Germline V lookup: CDR1 MDHEN, CDR2 SYDVKM. CDR3 protein: CASSLTGSYEQYF. In DNA form, the CDR3 reads TGTGCCAGCAGTTTAACAGGCTCCTACGAGCAGTACTTC.

This rearrangement joins TRBV7-9 to TRBJ1-1; tentatively, D is TRBD1 (5 bases). Trimming stripped 6 bases from V and 10 bases from J, with 15 bases between. Germline V gene lookup returns CDR1 SEHNR and CDR2 FQNEAQ (reference sequence). The CDR3 runs 12 residues. The chain's CDR3 is CASSQGGQAAFF. CDR3 coding DNA: TGTGCCAGCAGTCAGGGAGGCCAGGCAGCTTTCTTT.

This rearrangement joins TRBV11-2 to TRBJ1-5; 8 nucleotides match TRBD1. This CDR3 is built from 13 residues. The ends lost 5 bases at V and 5 bases at J; junction bases unmatched: 2. The germline gives CDR1 SGHAT, CDR2 FQNNGV. The CDR3 DNA reads TGTGCCAGCAGCCCGGACAGGGATCAGCCCCAGCATTTT. Its translation is CASSPDRDQPQHF.

The chain uses TRBV24-1 and TRBJ2-1; D gene uncertain. Germline CDR1 reads KGHDR; CDR2 reads SFDVKD. V lost 7 bases and J lost 8, with 8 bases in between. The CDR3 is 11 residues long. The CDR3 reads CATRADDEQFF. In DNA, the CDR3 is TGTGCCACCAGGGCCGATGATGAGCAGTTCTTC.